Each of the 12 T cell receptor beta chains below was sequenced from the same sample in a study of blood T cell repertoires in COVID-19. Here immunoSEQ multiplex PCR was the method, and the copy in TCRdb shows in-frame clones only, minus some. The sample yields approximately 300,000 clones, 70% to 90% seen once. Specimen: PBMCs or T cells enriched from blood (not recorded which). These receptors came from a young woman who had recovered from COVID-19.

V usage is TRBV6-5 and J usage is TRBJ1-1; D gene uncertain. The CDR3 sequence is 13 residues long. Trimming left V 8 bases short and J 1 base short, with 11 bases between. Germline V gene lookup returns CDR1 MNHEY and CDR2 SVGAGI. The CDR3 sequence: CASGRFGNTEAFF. CDR3 nucleotide sequence: TGTGCCAGCGGGCGTTTTGGGAACACTGAAGCTTTCTTT.

The rearrangement links TRBV20-1 to TRBJ2-1, with D possibly matching TRBD1 (6 bases). V was pared by 3 bases and J by 3 bases, with 9 bases between. Germline V gene sequence: CDR1 DFQATT, CDR2 SNEGSKA (reference sequence). The CDR3 loop spans 13 amino acids. CDR3 nucleotide sequence: TGCAGTGCTAGTCAGGGGCTCTACAATGAGCAGTTCTTC. Its translation: CSASQGLYNEQFF.

The chain couples TRBV27 to TRBJ1-2; a possible D gene is TRBD1 (6 bases). The V gene lost 6 bases and the J gene lost 4 bases, with 21 bases spanning the gap. There are 16 residues in the CDR3. CDR1 and CDR2 (germline): MNHEY, SMNVEV (reference sequence). The CDR3 here is CASSTSSHGGAYGYTF. CDR3 coding DNA: TGTGCCAGCAGCACATCATCCCATGGGGGGGCCTATGGCTACACCTTC.

To note about this clone: Distinct nucleotide sequences in the sample also encode this CDR3. The V and J genes are TRBV19 and TRBJ2-1, with 9 bases fitting TRBD2. Germline V gene lookup returns CDR1 LNHDA and CDR2 SQIVND (reference sequence). V dropped 3 bases and J dropped 4; count of bases not matched to a gene: 4. The CDR3 consists of 15 residues. The chain's CDR3 is CASSMTSGTYNEQFF. CDR3 DNA sequence: TGTGCCAGTAGTATGACTAGCGGAACTTACAATGAGCAGTTCTTC.

The rearrangement links TRBV18 to TRBJ1-3; 7 bases line up with TRBD1. The V gene's germline CDR1 is KGHSH and CDR2 LQKENI. The V segment lost 4 bases and the J segment 2 bases; nucleotides outside the gene matches: 5. The CDR3 loop spans 15 amino acids. CDR3 nucleotides: TGTGCCAGCTCACTTACCGGGACAGCTGGAAACACCATATATTTT. Amino acid sequence: CASSLTGTAGNTIYF.

This chain uses TRBV9 with TRBJ2-3; TRBD2 matches at 13 bases. The germline V gene has CDR1 SGDLS and CDR2 YYNGEE. The length of the CDR3 is 18 residues. V lost 3 bases and J lost 5; bases outside the gene matches: 12. CDR3 DNA sequence: TGTGCCAGCAGCGCAACCACTAGCGGGGGGGCCATTAAAGATACGCAGTATTTT. Translation: CASSATTSGGAIKDTQYF.

The gene calls are TRBV7-9 and TRBJ2-7, with a tentative D call TRBD2 (6 bases). The CDR3 loop spans 13 amino acids. Germline assignment: CDR1 SEHNR and CDR2 FQNEAQ (reference sequence). Trimming stripped 11 bases from V and 2 bases from J, with 16 bases between. CDR3 nucleotides: TGTGCCGGCGGGGCAGGGAACACCTACGAGCAGTACTTC. Its translation: CAGGAGNTYEQYF.

The V call is TRBV12-5, the J call TRBJ2-7, with TRBD1 matching 9 bases. Germline CDR1 is LGHNT and CDR2 is FRNRAP. The length of the CDR3 is 16 residues. J gave up 2 bases and V 0 bases, and 5 bases lay outside the gene matches. The CDR3, as DNA: TGTGCTAGTGGTTTGGTTGTGGACAGGGGAACCTACGAGCAGTACTTC. Translating gives CASGLVVDRGTYEQYF.

This sequence joins TRBV30 and TRBJ1-4, with D possibly being TRBD1 (5 bases). The CDR3 is 15 residues long. Germline V gives CDR1 GTSNPN, CDR2 SVGIG (reference sequence). V was pared by 3 bases and J by 3 bases, with 14 bases between. The CDR3 sequence: CAWSPWQGANEKLFF. CDR3 DNA: TGTGCCTGGAGCCCCTGGCAGGGCGCTAATGAAAAACTGTTTTTT. Full variable domain (missing parts from reference TRBV30 and TRBJ1-4): SQTIHQWPATLVQPVGSPLSLECTVEGTSNPNLYWYRQAAGRGLQLLFYSVGIGQISSEVPQNLSASRPQDRQFILSSKKLLLSDSGFYLCAWSPWQGANEKLFFGSGTQLSVL.

V and J are TRBV5-1 and TRBJ1-3; D uncertain. From germline, CDR1 is SGHRS and CDR2 YFSETQ. The V gene lost 4 bases and the J gene lost 0 bases, with 23 bases spanning the gap. The CDR3 loop spans 19 amino acids. The CDR3 sequence is CASSPGPLGRVSSGNTIYF. As DNA, the CDR3 is TGCGCCAGCAGCCCGGGCCCTCTCGGGCGGGTTTCCTCTGGAAACACCATATATTTT.

The V call is TRBV5-5, the J call TRBJ1-2; the match to TRBD1 covers 9 bases. Germline CDR1 SGHKS, CDR2 YYEKEE (reference sequence). CDR3 length: 18 amino acids. V was pared by 1 base and J by 8 bases, with 18 bases of the junction left unmatched. In DNA form, the CDR3 reads TGTGCCAGCAGCTTGAGGTTTCAGGACAGGGGAACGTATGTGGGCTACACCTTC. Protein sequence: CASSLRFQDRGTYVGYTF.

The rearrangement links TRBV28 to TRBJ2-3; 16 nucleotides match TRBD2. With V trimmed by 2 bases and J by 8 bases, 7 bases remained unmatched. The CDR3 extends over 17 amino acids. Per germline, CDR1 MDHEN and CDR2 SYDVKM. The CDR3 nucleotides read TGTGCCAGCAGTTTAACAGGGGGACTAGCGGGAGGGGGTACGCAGTATTTT. This translates into CASSLTGGLAGGGTQYF.